These 14 T cell receptor beta chains originate from one sample sequenced in a study of T cells after yellow fever vaccination. One entry per CDR3 protein results from TCRdb running MiXCR on the 5' RACE reads. This sample yields hundreds of thousands of distinct CDR3 sequences, of which less than 15% are seen a single time; over 11% belongs to the top ten. Here the sequenced sample was PBMCs, taken on the day of the yellow fever booster vaccination. These TCRs come from a man aged 30 to 39 who received the YFV17D yellow fever vaccine.

This clonotype was seen only a few times. The chain recombines TRBV14 with TRBJ2-5; D call uncertain. CDR3 length equals 13 residues. Germline CDR1 is SGHDN and CDR2 is FVKESK. Trimming took 3 bases from V and 2 from J, leaving 7 bases between them. CDR3 DNA sequence: TGTGCCAGCAGCCAGTGGTCTCAAGAGACCCAGTACTTC. Amino acids: CASSQWSQETQYF.

This chain uses TRBV12-3 or TRBV12-4 with TRBJ2-7; possible D gene TRBD2, 6 bases. This CDR3 has 13 residues. The ends were cut back, 7 bases at V and 6 bases at J, with 16 bases in the middle. The CDR3 DNA sequence: TGTGCCAGCAAGATGGAGGGAGGTTCCGAGCAGTACTTC. Its translation: CASKMEGGSEQYF.

V and J are TRBV5-1 and TRBJ2-2, with TRBD1 matching over 7 bases. This CDR3 region has 16 residues. With V trimmed by 1 base and J by 0 bases, 3 bases remained unmatched. Per germline, CDR1 SGHRS and CDR2 YFSETQ. The CDR3 bases are TGCGCCAGCAGCTTGTCGACAGGGACGAACACCGGGGAGCTGTTTTTT. This encodes CASSLSTGTNTGELFF. Based on the CDR3 plus reference TRBV5-1 and TRBJ2-2, the full variable domain is KAGVTQTPRYLIKTRGQQVTLSCSPISGHRSVSWYQQTPGQGLQFLFEYFSETQRNKGNFPGRFSGRQFSNSRSEMNVSTLELGDSALYLCASSLSTGTNTGELFFGEGSRLTVL.

This clonotype occurred many times. The rearrangement uses TRBV5-1 and TRBJ2-5; TRBD2 agrees at 12 bases. Per germline, CDR1 SGHRS and CDR2 YFSETQ. CDR3 size: 15 residues. The V gene end was trimmed by 0 bases and the J gene end by 5 bases; junction bases not matched to a gene: 2. The CDR3 protein is CASSLALAGGETQYF. In nucleotides, the CDR3 is TGCGCCAGCAGCTTGGCTCTAGCGGGAGGGGAGACCCAGTACTTC.

The V call is TRBV30, the J call TRBJ2-5; 9 bases are a match to TRBD1. There are 13 residues in the CDR3. The V gene's germline CDR1 is GTSNPN and CDR2 SVGIG (reference sequence). V was pared by 4 bases and J by 4 bases, with 4 bases of the junction left unmatched. The CDR3 bases are TGTGCCTGGAAGGGACAGGGAGGAGAGACCCAGTACTTC. Its translation is CAWKGQGGETQYF.

This sequence joins TRBV6-2 or TRBV6-3 and TRBJ2-3, with a tentative D call TRBD1 (6 bases). Per germline, CDR1 MNHEY and CDR2 SVGEGT. The CDR3 consists of 14 residues. Between the trimmed V and J ends, which lost 9 bases and 0 bases, there was a span of 13 bases. The CDR3 DNA reads as TGTGCCAGTCGACAGGAATCTAGCACAGATACGCAGTATTTT. Translated, it gives CASRQESSTDTQYF.

This clonotype was observed a few times. The chain has TRBV12-3 or TRBV12-4 and TRBJ2-1; D possibly corresponds to TRBD2 (5 bases). V shed 3 bases and J shed 9 bases, with 6 bases lying between them. CDR3 length: 11 residues. CDR3 residues: CASSFGVEQFF. In DNA form, the CDR3 reads TGTGCCAGCAGTTTCGGGGTTGAGCAGTTCTTC.

This clonotype was found a few times. This rearrangement joins TRBV12-3 or TRBV12-4 to TRBJ2-7; D is tentatively TRBD1 or TRBD2 (5 bases each). The V end was cut by 6 bases, the J end by 2 bases, with 14 bases between. There are 14 residues in the CDR3. This CDR3 reads CASSSGTAPYEQYF. CDR3 nucleotide sequence: TGTGCCAGCAGCTCCGGGACGGCCCCCTACGAGCAGTACTTC.

This clonotype came up a few times. The chain recombines TRBV25-1 with TRBJ2-1, with TRBD2 matching over 8 bases. V gave up 1 base and J gave up 2 bases; unmatched junction bases: 4. Germline V gene lookup returns CDR1 MGHDK and CDR2 SYGVNS. The CDR3 totals 16 residues. The DNA for the CDR3 is TGTGCCAGCAGTGAATCTAGCGGGCCCACCTACAATGAGCAGTTCTTC. Protein: CASSESSGPTYNEQFF.

The CDR3 region has the DNA TGTGCCAGCAGCTTCCTCGGGACGGTCGGGTACAATGAGCAGTTCTTC. Translation: CASSFLGTVGYNEQFF. The chain recombines TRBV11-3 with TRBJ2-1, with D perhaps being TRBD1 or TRBD2 (5 bases each). The CDR3 length is 16 residues. Germline V gives CDR1 SGHNT, CDR2 YENEEA. Trimming removed 3 bases at V and 4 bases at J, with 16 bases between.

The V gene is TRBV7-8, the J gene TRBJ2-3; D is possibly TRBD1 (5 bases). The CDR3 loop spans 13 amino acids. V lost 1 base and J 8 bases, leaving 10 bases between the germline ends. Germline V gives CDR1 SGHVS, CDR2 FQNEAQ. CDR3 region: CASSLVGQGTQYF. Here the CDR3 DNA reads TGTGCCAGCAGCTTAGTAGGTCAGGGTACGCAGTATTTT.

The chain combines TRBV20-1 with TRBJ1-1, with 7 bases identical to TRBD1. V trimming: 2 bases; J trimming: 3 bases; junction bases outside the gene matches: 3. This CDR3 has 13 amino acids. From germline, CDR1 is DFQATT and CDR2 SNEGSKA (reference sequence). The CDR3 region has the DNA TGCAGTGCTAGAAGGGGGCGCGACACTGAAGCTTTCTTT. Its protein product is CSARRGRDTEAFF.

The gene calls are TRBV6-4 and TRBJ2-2, with 9 bases matching TRBD1. Germline trimming cut 3 bases from V and 5 bases from J; bases unmatched to any gene: 4. The CDR3 spans 15 residues. Germline CDR1 is MRHNA and CDR2 is SNTAGT. Here the CDR3 reads CASSERQGVTGELFF. The CDR3, as DNA: TGTGCCAGCAGTGAAAGACAGGGGGTTACCGGGGAGCTGTTTTTT.

In its sample, this clonotype was seen a few times. V usage is TRBV28 and J usage is TRBJ2-3, with D possibly called TRBD1 or TRBD2 (5 bases each). V shed 5 bases and J shed 1 base, with 13 bases lying between them. CDR3 size: 15 residues. Germline lookup yields CDR1 MDHEN and CDR2 SYDVKM. The CDR3, as DNA: TGTGCCAGCAGTCAGATCCTGGGGGGCACAGATACGCAGTATTTT. The encoded protein is CASSQILGGTDTQYF.